The T cell receptor (beta chain) described here comes from a study of T cells of healthy individuals. Only a few counts were recorded for this clonotype. TCRdb recomputed calls from the 5' RACE reads with MiXCR, one row per CDR3 protein. The profile covers about 96,000 distinct CDR3 sequences, with roughly 18% appearing a single time and under 7.5% taken by the ten largest. The TCR sequence derives from a human donor in good health.

Here the CDR3 reads CASSSGGLETQYF. CDR3 nucleotides: TGTGCCAGCAGTTCCGGGGGCTTGGAGACCCAGTACTTC. This sequence joins TRBV6-5 and TRBJ2-5; possibly TRBD1 or TRBD2 for D (6 bases each). CDR1 is MNHEY, CDR2 SVGAGI, per germline. The V and J ends lost 4 bases and 5 bases respectively, with 11 bases between them. The CDR3 runs 13 residues.